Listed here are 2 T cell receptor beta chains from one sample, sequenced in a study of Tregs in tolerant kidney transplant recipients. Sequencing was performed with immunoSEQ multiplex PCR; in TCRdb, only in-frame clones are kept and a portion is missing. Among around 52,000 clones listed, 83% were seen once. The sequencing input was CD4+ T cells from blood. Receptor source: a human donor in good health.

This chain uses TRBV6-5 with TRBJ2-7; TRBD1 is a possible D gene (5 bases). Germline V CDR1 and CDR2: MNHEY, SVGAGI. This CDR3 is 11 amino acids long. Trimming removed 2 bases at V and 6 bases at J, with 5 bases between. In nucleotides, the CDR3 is TGTGCCAGCAGTTACCAGGGCGAGCAGTACTTC. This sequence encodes CASSYQGEQYF.

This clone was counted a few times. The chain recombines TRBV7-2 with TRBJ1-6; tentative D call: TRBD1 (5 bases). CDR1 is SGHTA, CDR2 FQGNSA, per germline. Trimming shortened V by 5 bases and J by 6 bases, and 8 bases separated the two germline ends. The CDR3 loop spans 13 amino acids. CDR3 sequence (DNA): TGTGCCAGCAGCCGGGACTTTAATTCACCCCTCCACTTT. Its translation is CASSRDFNSPLHF. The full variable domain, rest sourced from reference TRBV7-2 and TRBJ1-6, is GAGVSQSPSNKVTEKGKDVELRCDPISGHTALYWYRQSLGQGLEFLIYFQGNSAPDKSGLPSDRFSAERTGGSVSTLTIQRTQQEDSAVYLCASSRDFNSPLHFGNGTRLTVT.